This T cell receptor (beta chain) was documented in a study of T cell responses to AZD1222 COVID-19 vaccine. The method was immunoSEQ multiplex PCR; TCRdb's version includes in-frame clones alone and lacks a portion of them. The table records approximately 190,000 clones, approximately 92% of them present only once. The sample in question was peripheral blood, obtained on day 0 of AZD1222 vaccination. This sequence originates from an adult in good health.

This chain's CDR3 is CASSVAPWSGDNNEQFF. The DNA of the CDR3 is TGTGCCAGCAGCGTAGCCCCCTGGAGCGGGGATAACAATGAGCAGTTCTTC. This chain links TRBV9 with TRBJ2-1; 7 bases map to TRBD2. This CDR3 has 17 residues. Germline values: CDR1 SGDLS, CDR2 YYNGEE. With V trimmed by 0 bases and J by 5 bases, 11 bases remained unmatched.